The text below deals with one TCR beta chain. This sample was included in a study of blood T cell repertoires in COVID-19. V was clipped by 5 bases and J by 3 bases; unmatched bases: 8. CDR1 and CDR2 (germline): LNHDA, SQIVND (reference sequence). The CDR3 has 15 residues. All enrollees were roughly 18 to 90 years old and from 24 US areas. Under the authors' procedure: Amplification of reference gene primers provided the estimated nucleated cell counts. Sequencing was performed with immunoSEQ multiplex PCR; in TCRdb, only in-frame clones are kept and a portion is missing. The V and J calls and clone size were taken over from that table, and D and trimming were inferred from the DNA. This sample has 200,000 to 250,000 clones, with roughly 90% found just once.

The V gene is TRBV19, the J gene TRBJ1-2; TRBD1 aligns across 8 bases. The sequenced sample was PBMCs or T cells enriched from blood (not recorded which). The source is a woman younger than 45 who had recovered from COVID-19. CDR3 residues: CASSSGQGGYYGYTF. As DNA, the CDR3 is TGTGCCAGTAGTTCTGGACAGGGAGGATACTATGGCTACACCTTC.